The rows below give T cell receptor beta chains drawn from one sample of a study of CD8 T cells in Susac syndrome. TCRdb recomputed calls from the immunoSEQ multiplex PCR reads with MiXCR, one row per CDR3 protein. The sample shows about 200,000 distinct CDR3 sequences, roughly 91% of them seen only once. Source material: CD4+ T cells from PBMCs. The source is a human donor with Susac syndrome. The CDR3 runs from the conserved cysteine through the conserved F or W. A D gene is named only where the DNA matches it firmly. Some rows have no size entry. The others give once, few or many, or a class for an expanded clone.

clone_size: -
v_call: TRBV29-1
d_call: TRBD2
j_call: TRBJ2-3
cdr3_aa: CSGREVADTDTQYF
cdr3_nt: TGCAGCGGACGGGAGGTAGCGGACACAGATACGCAGTATTTT

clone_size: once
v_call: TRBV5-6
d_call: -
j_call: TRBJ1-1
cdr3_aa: CASSFRGKDSEAFF
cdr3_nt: TGTGCCAGCAGCTTTAGGGGAAAAGATTCGGAAGCTTTCTTT

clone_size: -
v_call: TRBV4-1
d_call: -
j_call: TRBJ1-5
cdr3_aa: CASSQDGPGDQPQHF
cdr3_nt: TGCGCCAGCAGCCAAGATGGACCCGGGGATCAGCCCCAGCATTTT

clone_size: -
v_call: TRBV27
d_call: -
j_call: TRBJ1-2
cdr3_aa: CASSGSGGYTF
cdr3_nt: TGTGCCAGCAGTGGATCGGGAGGCTACACCTTC

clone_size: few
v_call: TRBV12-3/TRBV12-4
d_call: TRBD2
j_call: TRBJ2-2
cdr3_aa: CASSLASGGTGELFF
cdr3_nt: TGTGCCAGCAGTTTAGCTAGCGGGGGCACCGGGGAGCTGTTTTTT

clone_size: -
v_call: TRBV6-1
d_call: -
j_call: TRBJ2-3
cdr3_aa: CATLLEDTQYF
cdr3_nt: TGTGCCACCCTCCTTGAAGATACGCAGTATTTT

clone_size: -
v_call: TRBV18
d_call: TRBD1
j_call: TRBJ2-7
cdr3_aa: CASSPSRGQGAREQYF
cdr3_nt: TGTGCCAGCTCACCATCTCGGGGACAGGGGGCGCGGGAGCAGTACTTC

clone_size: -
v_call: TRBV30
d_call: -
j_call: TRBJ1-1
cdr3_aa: CAWSVPLGRGGNTEAFF
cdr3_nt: TGTGCCTGGAGTGTACCCTTGGGGAGGGGAGGGAACACTGAAGCTTTCTTT

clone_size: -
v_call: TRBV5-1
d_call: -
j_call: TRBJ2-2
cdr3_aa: CASSLDGVRDTGELFF
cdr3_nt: TGCGCCAGCAGCTTGGATGGGGTCCGGGACACCGGGGAGCTGTTTTTT

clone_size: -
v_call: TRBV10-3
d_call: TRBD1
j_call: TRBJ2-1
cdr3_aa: CAISESQGENEQFF
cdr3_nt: TGTGCCATCAGTGAGTCACAGGGGGAGAATGAGCAGTTCTTC

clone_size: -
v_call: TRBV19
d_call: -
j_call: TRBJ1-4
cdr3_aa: CASGQSTNEKLFF
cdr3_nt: TGTGCCAGTGGACAGTCAACTAATGAAAAACTGTTTTTT

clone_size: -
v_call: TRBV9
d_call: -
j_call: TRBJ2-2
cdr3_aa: CASSVQGSSGELFF
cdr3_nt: TGTGCCAGCAGCGTACAGGGAAGTTCCGGGGAGCTGTTTTTT

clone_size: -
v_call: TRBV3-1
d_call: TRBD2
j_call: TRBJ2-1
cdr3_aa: CASSLTSGGKGSYNEQFF
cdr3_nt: TGTGCCAGCAGCTTGACTAGCGGGGGCAAAGGATCCTACAATGAGCAGTTCTTC

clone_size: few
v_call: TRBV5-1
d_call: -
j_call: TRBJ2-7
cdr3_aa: CASSLDGSYEQYF
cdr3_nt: TGCGCCAGCAGCTTGGACGGCTCCTACGAGCAGTACTTC

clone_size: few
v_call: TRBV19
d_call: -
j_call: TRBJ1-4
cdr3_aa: CASSPRDREKLFF
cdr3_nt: TGTGCCAGTAGTCCTCGGGATAGGGAAAAACTGTTTTTT

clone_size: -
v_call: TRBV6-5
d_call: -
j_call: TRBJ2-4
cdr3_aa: CASSSQLAKNIQYF
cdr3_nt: TGTGCCAGCAGTTCTCAGTTAGCCAAAAACATTCAGTACTTC

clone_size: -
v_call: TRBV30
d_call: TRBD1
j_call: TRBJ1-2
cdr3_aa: CAWTRGPAAGYTF
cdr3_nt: TGTGCCTGGACCAGGGGGCCCGCAGCTGGCTACACCTTC

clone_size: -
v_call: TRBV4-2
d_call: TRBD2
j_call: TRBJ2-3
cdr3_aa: CASSQDGLAGADTQYF
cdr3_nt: TGTGCCAGCAGCCAAGATGGTCTAGCGGGCGCAGATACGCAGTATTTT

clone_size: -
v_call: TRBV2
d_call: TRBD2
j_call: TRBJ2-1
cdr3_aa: CASSDMGLANNEQFF
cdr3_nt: TGTGCCAGCAGTGATATGGGACTAGCGAACAATGAGCAGTTCTTC

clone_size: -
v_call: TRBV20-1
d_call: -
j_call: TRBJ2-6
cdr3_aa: CSASHIRRSGANVLTF
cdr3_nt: TGCAGTGCTAGTCACATTCGCCGCTCTGGGGCCAACGTCCTGACTTTC

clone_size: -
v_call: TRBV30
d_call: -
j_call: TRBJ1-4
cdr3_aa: CAWKEGRPTNEKLFF
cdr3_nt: TGTGCCTGGAAGGAGGGGCGGCCAACTAATGAAAAACTGTTTTTT

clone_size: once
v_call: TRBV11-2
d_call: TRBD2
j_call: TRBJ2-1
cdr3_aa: CASSSRLAGGLGNEQFF
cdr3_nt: TGTGCCAGCAGCTCTCGACTAGCGGGAGGGCTGGGCAATGAGCAGTTCTTC

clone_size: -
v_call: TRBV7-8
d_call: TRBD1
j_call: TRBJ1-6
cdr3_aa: CASSLGSGTGEYSPLHF
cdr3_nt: TGTGCCAGCAGCTTAGGATCCGGGACAGGGGAGTATTCACCCCTCCACTTT

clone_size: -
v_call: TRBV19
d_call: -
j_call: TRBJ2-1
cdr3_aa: CASSTQGYNEQFF
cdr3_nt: TGTGCCAGTAGTACACAGGGTTACAATGAGCAGTTCTTC

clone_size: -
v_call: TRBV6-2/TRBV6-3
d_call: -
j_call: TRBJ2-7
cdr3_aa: CASSYPAYEQYF
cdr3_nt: TGTGCCAGCAGTTACCCGGCCTACGAGCAGTACTTC

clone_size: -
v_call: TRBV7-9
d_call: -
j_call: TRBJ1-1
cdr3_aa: CASRTAGLNTEAFF
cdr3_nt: TGTGCCAGCAGGACTGCCGGACTGAACACTGAAGCTTTCTTT

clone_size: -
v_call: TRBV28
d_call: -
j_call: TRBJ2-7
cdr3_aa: CASSTLGQSYEQYF
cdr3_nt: TGTGCCAGCAGTACCCTAGGACAGTCCTACGAGCAGTACTTC

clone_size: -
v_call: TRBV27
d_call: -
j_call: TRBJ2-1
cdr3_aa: CASSLEYEQFF
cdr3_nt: TGTGCCAGCAGTTTAGAGTACGAGCAGTTCTTC

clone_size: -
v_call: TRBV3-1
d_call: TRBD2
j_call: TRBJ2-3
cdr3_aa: CASSQDFGGGSTDTQYF
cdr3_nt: TGTGCCAGCAGCCAAGACTTCGGGGGGGGGAGCACAGATACGCAGTATTTT

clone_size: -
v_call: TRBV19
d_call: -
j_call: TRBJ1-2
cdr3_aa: CASSIGGNYGYTF
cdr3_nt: TGTGCCAGTAGTATAGGTGGAAACTATGGCTACACCTTC

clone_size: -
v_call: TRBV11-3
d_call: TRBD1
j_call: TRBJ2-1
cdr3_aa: CASSPGTGKRQFF
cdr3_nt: TGTGCCAGCAGTCCTGGGACAGGGAAGCGGCAGTTCTTC

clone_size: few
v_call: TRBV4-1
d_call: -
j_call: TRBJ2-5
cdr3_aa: CASSRQTAAQETQYF
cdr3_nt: TGCGCCAGCAGCCGACAGACAGCCGCACAAGAGACCCAGTACTTC

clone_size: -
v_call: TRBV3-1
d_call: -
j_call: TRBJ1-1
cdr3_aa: CASSPTRGTEAFF
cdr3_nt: TGTGCCAGCAGCCCAACTCGGGGTACTGAAGCTTTCTTT